These T cell receptor beta chains were read from a single sample in a study of PD-L1 blockade in urothelial cancer. The assay was immunoSEQ multiplex PCR, and TCRdb's table has in-frame clones only and misses some. The data contain some 63,000 clones, about four fifths of them singletons. The sequencing here drew on PBMCs, taken around atezolizumab (anti-PD-L1) treatment. These receptors all stem from a man aged 65 to 85 with urothelial cancer. CDR3s include the opening cysteine and the closing phenylalanine or tryptophan. D genes are given only for firm matches. Clone size is stated in some rows and not others, as once, few, many or a class when expanded.

CDR3 length	clone size	V gene	J gene	D gene	CDR3 DNA	CDR3 protein
14	NA	TRBV18	TRBJ2-5	NA	TGTGCCAGCTCACCGAGCAGGGGTCTGGAGACCCAGTACTTC	CASSPSRGLETQYF
14	few	TRBV30	TRBJ2-1	NA	TGTGCCTGGAGTCCAGGACGCCGGGGAAATGAGCAGTTCTTC	CAWSPGRRGNEQFF
14	many	TRBV18	TRBJ1-2	NA	TGTGCCAGCTCACCAACTGAGTCTAACTATGGCTACACCTTC	CASSPTESNYGYTF
16	NA	TRBV7-8	TRBJ1-1	NA	TGTGCCAGCAGCCTCTCTTCACAGGGTTGGGACACTGAAGCTTTCTTT	CASSLSSQGWDTEAFF
15	NA	TRBV6-5	TRBJ1-6	TRBD1	TGTGCCAGCAGTTTGGACAGGGGCGGTAATTCACCCCTCCACTTT	CASSLDRGGNSPLHF
14	NA	TRBV4-1	TRBJ1-5	TRBD1	TGCGCCAGCAGCCTCGGACAGGGCGGTCAGCCCCAGCATTTT	CASSLGQGGQPQHF
16	NA	TRBV19	TRBJ1-2	TRBD1	TGTGCCAGTAGTATCCGGAGGGGACAGGGGTACTATGGCTACACCTTC	CASSIRRGQGYYGYTF
13	once	TRBV6-5	TRBJ1-1	TRBD1	TGTGCCAGCAGTTACCCCGGGACAGGGGAAGCTTTCTTT	CASSYPGTGEAFF
15	many	TRBV7-9	TRBJ2-7	NA	TGTGCCAGCAGCTTAGTAGCGGCAGGCTCCTACGAGCAGTACTTC	CASSLVAAGSYEQYF
16	NA	TRBV18	TRBJ1-3	NA	TGTGCCAGCTCTCTTAATGGGCCCAGCTCTGGAAACACCATATATTTT	CASSLNGPSSGNTIYF
16	few	TRBV11-2	TRBJ2-5	TRBD2	TGTGCCAGCAGCTTGGGACTAGCGGGGGGGCAAGAGACCCAGTACTTC	CASSLGLAGGQETQYF
20	NA	TRBV18	TRBJ2-4	TRBD2	TGTGCCAGCTCACCATATCATCCTGGGCGGGAGAGTGGGGCCAAAAACATTCAGTACTTC	CASSPYHPGRESGAKNIQYF
12	NA	TRBV13	TRBJ1-1	NA	TGTGCCAGCAGCTTAGGGAGGGAGAAAGCTTTCTTT	CASSLGREKAFF
15	NA	TRBV4-2	TRBJ1-2	NA	TGTGCCAGCAGCCAAGATCAGCGGGGGGCAGGGGGCTACACCTTC	CASSQDQRGAGGYTF
16	NA	TRBV19	TRBJ2-2	NA	TGTGCCAGTAGTATACATCCGGGAGAATTCACCGGGGAGCTGTTTTTT	CASSIHPGEFTGELFF
14	NA	TRBV6-5	TRBJ2-3	NA	TGTGCCAGCAGTTACTCGGGGCTTAAGGATACGCAGTATTTT	CASSYSGLKDTQYF
15	once	TRBV30	TRBJ1-1	TRBD1	TGTGCCTGGAGTGTACTGGGACAGCTGAACACTGAAGCTTTCTTT	CAWSVLGQLNTEAFF
15	NA	TRBV7-9	TRBJ1-6	TRBD1	TGTGCCAGCAGCCCTCGGGACAGAGAAAATTCACCCCTCCACTTT	CASSPRDRENSPLHF
14	NA	TRBV5-1	TRBJ2-5	NA	TGCGCCAGCAGCGAGGAGGGGAACCAAGAGACCCAGTACTTC	CASSEEGNQETQYF
16	NA	TRBV5-1	TRBJ2-7	TRBD1	TGCGCCAGCAGCTTGGGATTAGGGACAGGAGCCTACGAGCAGTACTTC	CASSLGLGTGAYEQYF
14	NA	TRBV6-5	TRBJ1-2	NA	TGTGCCACCGGAAACCGGGCCGGACTATATGGCTACACCTTC	CATGNRAGLYGYTF
17	NA	TRBV7-2	TRBJ2-3	NA	TGTGCCAGCAGCTTAGTTAACGGAGGCGGGGTCGCAGATACGCAGTATTTT	CASSLVNGGGVADTQYF
13	NA	TRBV7-2	TRBJ2-5	NA	TGTGCCAGCAGCCCCCCAGGGGGAGGGACCCAGTACTTC	CASSPPGGGTQYF
15	NA	TRBV6-5	TRBJ1-2	TRBD1	TGTGCCAGCAGTTACGCTACAGGGGGCGCCTATGGCTACACCTTC	CASSYATGGAYGYTF
13	NA	TRBV6-5	TRBJ2-5	NA	TGTGCCAGCAGCGGAGGTGGGAGGGAGACCCAGTACTTC	CASSGGGRETQYF
13	NA	TRBV29-1	TRBJ2-5	TRBD2	TGCAGCGTTGCCTTAGCGGGACGGGAGACCCAGTACTTC	CSVALAGRETQYF
13	NA	TRBV9	TRBJ1-1	NA	TGTGCCAGCAGCGCAAGGGGTAACACTGAAGCTTTCTTT	CASSARGNTEAFF
16	NA	TRBV5-1	TRBJ1-5	NA	TGCGCCAGCAGCTTGGATGGGCGAACCTCCGTCCAGCCCCAGCATTTT	CASSLDGRTSVQPQHF
14	NA	TRBV7-3	TRBJ2-3	TRBD2	TGTGCCAGTGAGACTAGCGGAGATACAGATACGCAGTATTTT	CASETSGDTDTQYF
15	NA	TRBV23-1	TRBJ2-7	TRBD1	TGCGCCAGCAGGCCCGGACCCGGGACAGCCTACGAGCAGTACTTC	CASRPGPGTAYEQYF
11	NA	TRBV25-1	TRBJ2-5	NA	TGTGCCAGCAGTCCGCAAGAGACCCAGTACTTC	CASSPQETQYF
15	NA	TRBV9	TRBJ2-3	TRBD1	TGTGCCAGCAGCTTCGCCGGGACAGGCACAGATACGCAGTATTTT	CASSFAGTGTDTQYF